This T cell receptor beta chain was found in a study of OX40 agonist ivuxolimab in advanced cancers. Here immunoSEQ multiplex PCR was the method, and the copy in TCRdb shows in-frame clones only, minus some. This table holds tens of thousands of clones, 88% found once. The J segment lost 8 bases and the V segment lost 4 bases, leaving 5 bases of the junction unmatched. CDR3 size: 13 residues. The germline V gene has CDR1 SGHDT and CDR2 YYEEEE. The V gene is TRBV5-6, the J gene TRBJ1-5, with 8 bases aligning to TRBD1. This clonotype originated in an adult with an advanced solid tumor such as melanoma, head and neck, liver or kidney cancer. Source: CD4+ or CD8+ T cells sorted from blood, taken in a trial of the OX40 agonist ivuxolimab. The CDR3 sequence is CASSITGGEPQHF. In nucleotides, the CDR3 is TGTGCCAGCAGCATAACAGGGGGAGAGCCCCAGCATTTT.